The rows below give T cell receptor beta chains drawn from one sample of a study of T-cell memory formation after mild COVID-19. TCRdb reprocessed the 5' RACE reads via MiXCR and lists one record per CDR3 protein. The sample yields 350,000 to 500,000 distinct CDR3 sequences, under 25% seen once. Source material: PBMCs or a T cell subset sorted from them (not recorded which). These TCRs come from an adult woman who had mild COVID-19 (a few samples of this study predate the infection). Cell type and time point are not known. The CDR3 runs from the conserved cysteine through the conserved F or W. Fields, in order: clone size, J gene, V gene, D gene, CDR3 protein, CDR3 DNA. D genes are given only for firm matches. Some rows have no size entry. The others give once, few or many, or a class for an expanded clone.

few TRBJ2-1 TRBV5-1 - CASSLAGTGSYNEQFF TGCGCCAGCAGCTTGGCAGGGACTGGGTCCTACAATGAGCAGTTCTTC
few TRBJ2-5 TRBV20-1 TRBD2 CSARILRGLAGPQETQYF TGCAGTGCTAGAATCCTTCGAGGACTAGCGGGACCCCAAGAGACCCAGTACTTC
- TRBJ2-1 TRBV3-1 - CASSQVRWGAQGDEQFF TGTGCCAGCAGCCAAGTGAGGTGGGGGGCCCAAGGCGATGAGCAGTTCTTC
few TRBJ2-2 TRBV3-1 - CASSPILMSTGELFF TGTGCCAGCAGCCCCATACTCATGAGCACCGGGGAGCTGTTTTTT
many TRBJ1-5 TRBV5-6 - CASSLQGINQPQHF TGTGCCAGCAGCTTGCAGGGTATCAATCAGCCCCAGCATTTT
few TRBJ2-1 TRBV7-2 TRBD2 CASSSGLAGFDEQFF TGTGCCAGCAGCTCCGGACTAGCGGGATTCGATGAGCAGTTCTTC
- TRBJ1-1 TRBV2 - CASRAQPFTGNTEAFF TGTGCCAGCAGGGCCCAACCTTTTACAGGGAATACTGAAGCTTTCTTT
- TRBJ1-1 TRBV6-6 - CASSYFLRGTAGVGYTEAFF TGTGCCAGCAGTTACTTTCTCCGGGGCACCGCAGGGGTCGGGTACACTGAAGCTTTCTTT
- TRBJ2-1 TRBV30 - CAWSGQNNEQFF TGTGCCTGGAGTGGGCAAAACAATGAGCAGTTCTTC
- TRBJ1-1 TRBV29-1 TRBD1 CSTGTGGMYTEAFF TGCAGCACAGGGACAGGGGGCATGTACACTGAAGCTTTCTTT
many TRBJ2-3 TRBV18 - CASSPPMMYATDTQYF TGTGCCAGCTCACCACCGATGATGTATGCCACAGATACGCAGTATTTT
- TRBJ2-5 TRBV7-9 TRBD1 CASSSPGQGFPLQETQYF TGTGCCAGCAGCTCGCCGGGACAGGGGTTCCCCCTCCAAGAGACCCAGTACTTC
few TRBJ2-1 TRBV7-2 - CASTTNSYNEQFF TGTGCCAGCACCACAAATTCCTACAATGAGCAGTTCTTC
few TRBJ2-3 TRBV20-1 TRBD2 CSAREKGGGRTDTQYF TGCAGTGCTAGAGAGAAGGGCGGGGGTCGCACAGATACGCAGTATTTT
- TRBJ2-5 TRBV12-3/TRBV12-4 TRBD2 CAVSPGLAPETQYF TGTGCCGTTTCACCGGGACTAGCACCGGAGACCCAGTACTTC
few TRBJ2-5 TRBV12-3/TRBV12-4 TRBD2 CASSFQRLAGETQYF TGTGCCAGCAGTTTCCAGAGACTAGCGGGAGAGACCCAGTACTTC
- TRBJ2-7 TRBV30 - CAWSTGPYEQYF TGTGCCTGGAGTACCGGGCCCTACGAGCAGTACTTC
- TRBJ2-1 TRBV4-1 - CASSQWQGYEQFF TGCGCCAGCAGCCAATGGCAAGGATATGAGCAGTTCTTC
- TRBJ2-5 TRBV29-1 - CSVGTRLSGDQYF TGCAGCGTTGGTACTAGGTTGTCTGGGGACCAGTACTTC
few TRBJ2-3 TRBV12-3/TRBV12-4 TRBD2 CASSSTPAGGYTDTQYF TGTGCCAGCAGTTCAACCCCAGCGGGGGGCTACACAGATACGCAGTATTTT
- TRBJ2-1 TRBV7-8 TRBD1 CATQRTGTFYNEQFF TGTGCCACCCAAAGGACAGGGACATTCTACAATGAGCAGTTCTTC
- TRBJ2-1 TRBV6-2/TRBV6-3 TRBD1 CASSFPPGQKLNEQFF TGTGCCAGCAGTTTCCCTCCGGGACAGAAACTCAATGAGCAGTTCTTC